These T cell receptor beta chains were read from a single sample in a study of blood T cell repertoires in COVID-19. Generated by immunoSEQ multiplex PCR, the TCRdb table keeps only in-frame clones and is missing some. Among over 30,000 clones listed, 90% were seen once. The source material was peripheral blood. The receptor source for this set is a man of 80 years or more with acute or convalescent COVID-19. Each CDR3 is given with its conserved first and last residue. The D gene is left open where the match is weak. Size is omitted from some rows. Given values are once, few, many or a class for expanded clones.

J gene: TRBJ2-1
clone size: .
D gene: TRBD1
V gene: TRBV27
CDR3 DNA: TGTGCCAGCAGCGACCGTATGGGGACAGGGGTATCCAATGAGCAGTTCTTC
CDR3 protein: CASSDRMGTGVSNEQFF

J gene: TRBJ2-1
clone size: .
D gene: .
V gene: TRBV21-1
CDR3 DNA: TGTGCCAGCAGCCCCCGGGACAGGGGCCCTTTGACCTACAATGAGCAGTTCTTC
CDR3 protein: CASSPRDRGPLTYNEQFF

J gene: TRBJ2-5
clone size: .
D gene: .
V gene: TRBV11-2
CDR3 DNA: TGTGCCAGCACCATCACTCCAGGGACCCAGTACTTC
CDR3 protein: CASTITPGTQYF

J gene: TRBJ2-7
clone size: .
D gene: .
V gene: TRBV5-1
CDR3 DNA: TGCGCCAGCAGCTGGCCGGCGGCCGACGGCGAGCAGTACTTC
CDR3 protein: CASSWPAADGEQYF

J gene: TRBJ1-3
clone size: few
D gene: .
V gene: TRBV5-6
CDR3 DNA: TGTGCCAGCAGCTTTCTCCCCTCTGGAAACACCATATATTTT
CDR3 protein: CASSFLPSGNTIYF

J gene: TRBJ2-3
clone size: .
D gene: TRBD2
V gene: TRBV5-1
CDR3 DNA: TGCGCCAGCAGCAGGGGACTAGCGGGGGTTGGTGATACGCAGTATTTT
CDR3 protein: CASSRGLAGVGDTQYF

J gene: TRBJ1-5
clone size: .
D gene: .
V gene: TRBV19
CDR3 DNA: TGTGCCAGTACCCCGGGACACAGCAATCAGCCCCAGCATTTT
CDR3 protein: CASTPGHSNQPQHF

J gene: TRBJ1-5
clone size: .
D gene: TRBD1
V gene: TRBV5-5
CDR3 DNA: TGTGCCAGCAGCAGAGGGACAGTTAGCAATCAGCCCCAGCATTTT
CDR3 protein: CASSRGTVSNQPQHF

J gene: TRBJ2-2
clone size: .
D gene: .
V gene: TRBV4-2
CDR3 DNA: TGTGCCAGCAGCCAAGATAGCCGCACCGGGGAGCTGTTTTTT
CDR3 protein: CASSQDSRTGELFF

J gene: TRBJ1-2
clone size: .
D gene: .
V gene: TRBV19
CDR3 DNA: TGTGCCAGTAGTCCCACGGTACCGGTTGGCTACACCTTC
CDR3 protein: CASSPTVPVGYTF

J gene: TRBJ2-2
clone size: .
D gene: TRBD1
V gene: TRBV9
CDR3 DNA: TGTGCCAGCAGCGTAGGGACAGGGGATACCGGGGAGCTGTTTTTT
CDR3 protein: CASSVGTGDTGELFF

J gene: TRBJ2-7
clone size: few
D gene: TRBD1
V gene: TRBV5-4
CDR3 DNA: TGTGCCAGCAGCCCGGGGACAGTAACCTACGAGCAGTACTTC
CDR3 protein: CASSPGTVTYEQYF

J gene: TRBJ1-2
clone size: .
D gene: TRBD1
V gene: TRBV28
CDR3 DNA: TGTGCCAGCAGAGGGGACAGCCCAGGCTACACCTTC
CDR3 protein: CASRGDSPGYTF

J gene: TRBJ1-5
clone size: .
D gene: TRBD1
V gene: TRBV2
CDR3 DNA: TGTGCCAGCACCCGGGACAGAGATCAGCCCCAGCATTTT
CDR3 protein: CASTRDRDQPQHF

J gene: TRBJ2-5
clone size: .
D gene: .
V gene: TRBV18
CDR3 DNA: TGTGCCAGCTCACCGCGAAGCGGTGCTTACCAAGAGACCCAGTACTTC
CDR3 protein: CASSPRSGAYQETQYF

J gene: TRBJ1-2
clone size: .
D gene: TRBD1
V gene: TRBV2
CDR3 DNA: TGTGCCAGCAGTGGACAGGGTTTTAGTGGCTACACCTTC
CDR3 protein: CASSGQGFSGYTF

J gene: TRBJ2-1
clone size: .
D gene: .
V gene: TRBV5-1
CDR3 DNA: TGCGCCAGCAATCAACAGGTTTCAAATGAGCAGTTCTTC
CDR3 protein: CASNQQVSNEQFF

J gene: TRBJ1-3
clone size: .
D gene: .
V gene: TRBV2
CDR3 DNA: TGTGCCAGCAGCTCGCGGGACGGCTCTGGAAACACCATATATTTT
CDR3 protein: CASSSRDGSGNTIYF

J gene: TRBJ2-1
clone size: .
D gene: TRBD2
V gene: TRBV5-1
CDR3 DNA: TGCGCCAGCAGCTTGGTTAGCGGGGGGTACAATGAGCAGTTCTTC
CDR3 protein: CASSLVSGGYNEQFF

J gene: TRBJ2-3
clone size: .
D gene: .
V gene: TRBV12-3/TRBV12-4
CDR3 DNA: TGTGCCAGCAGTTTCTTGGGCGATACGCAGTATTTT
CDR3 protein: CASSFLGDTQYF

J gene: TRBJ1-1
clone size: .
D gene: TRBD1
V gene: TRBV5-4
CDR3 DNA: TGTGCCAGCAGCCGGGACAGGGGTAACACTGAAGCTTTCTTT
CDR3 protein: CASSRDRGNTEAFF

J gene: TRBJ2-2
clone size: once
D gene: .
V gene: TRBV7-2
CDR3 DNA: TGTGCCAGCAGCCGGGGATCCACGAACACCGGGGAGCTGTTTTTT
CDR3 protein: CASSRGSTNTGELFF

J gene: TRBJ2-1
clone size: .
D gene: TRBD1
V gene: TRBV7-9
CDR3 DNA: TGTGCCAGCAGCCTCGATACCGGGACAGGGTCTGGCAATGAGCAGTTCTTC
CDR3 protein: CASSLDTGTGSGNEQFF

J gene: TRBJ1-4
clone size: few
D gene: .
V gene: TRBV5-3
CDR3 DNA: TGTGCCCGTGGCGGGGGAGAAAAACTGTTTTTT
CDR3 protein: CARGGGEKLFF

J gene: TRBJ1-2
clone size: .
D gene: TRBD1
V gene: TRBV12-5
CDR3 DNA: TGTGCTAGTGGTCCACCCTCTGGACAGGTCTATGGCTACACCTTC
CDR3 protein: CASGPPSGQVYGYTF

J gene: TRBJ1-2
clone size: .
D gene: .
V gene: TRBV15
CDR3 DNA: TGTGCCACCAGCAGAGATTTGGGGCAGGGCAGTGGCTACACCTTC
CDR3 protein: CATSRDLGQGSGYTF

J gene: TRBJ2-3
clone size: .
D gene: TRBD2
V gene: TRBV5-6
CDR3 DNA: TGTGCCAGCAGCCCAAATGGAGCGGGAAGCACAGATACGCAGTATTTT
CDR3 protein: CASSPNGAGSTDTQYF

J gene: TRBJ1-3
clone size: .
D gene: .
V gene: TRBV18
CDR3 DNA: TGTGCCACCCTACCCGGCGGGGGAAACACCATATATTTT
CDR3 protein: CATLPGGGNTIYF

J gene: TRBJ2-5
clone size: .
D gene: .
V gene: TRBV20-1
CDR3 DNA: TGCAGTGCTAGTGCGTCGTGGCCCCAAGAGACCCAGTACTTC
CDR3 protein: CSASASWPQETQYF

J gene: TRBJ2-2
clone size: .
D gene: .
V gene: TRBV6-4
CDR3 DNA: TGTGCCAGCAGCCCCAGTGCGGGCACCGGGGAGCTGTTTTTT
CDR3 protein: CASSPSAGTGELFF

J gene: TRBJ1-3
clone size: .
D gene: .
V gene: TRBV5-5
CDR3 DNA: TGTGCCAGCAGCTTCCAGGGCCCCTCTGGAAACACCATATATTTT
CDR3 protein: CASSFQGPSGNTIYF

J gene: TRBJ1-4
clone size: once
D gene: TRBD1
V gene: TRBV6-5
CDR3 DNA: TGTGCCAGCAGCCCGACAGGGGGCTACTCGGGTCTGTTTTTT
CDR3 protein: CASSPTGGYSGLFF